Here is one TCR beta chain with its context. The antigen remains unidentified. The data are from a study of T-cell memory formation after mild COVID-19. Regarding the study as a whole: Day 15 to 85 contracting clones showed balanced CD4/CD8; later expanders leaned CD4+. CD4+ clones that contracted lay mainly in CM and EM; CD8+ ones lay in EMRA.

5'RACE, which relied on constant-segment primers, yielded TCR alpha and TCR beta cDNA libraries carrying sample barcodes and UMIs. TCRdb reanalysed the 5' RACE reads using MiXCR and keeps one entry per CDR3 protein. The sample consists of about 620,000 distinct CDR3 sequences, roughly 18% of them appearing once. CDR3 length: 16 residues. V was trimmed by 2 bases and J by 6 bases, leaving 19 bases between them. Sequencing was done on a sample of PBMCs or a T cell subset sorted from them (not recorded which). The clonotype originates from an adult woman who had mild COVID-19 (a few samples of this study predate the infection). Cell type and time point are not known. The chain links TRBV12-3 or TRBV12-4 to TRBJ2-5, with TRBD2 as a possible D gene (5 bases). In DNA form, the CDR3 reads TGTGCCAGCAGTTTATCCCACAGCGGCCCCGGAAAGACCCAGTACTTC. This codes for CASSLSHSGPGKTQYF.